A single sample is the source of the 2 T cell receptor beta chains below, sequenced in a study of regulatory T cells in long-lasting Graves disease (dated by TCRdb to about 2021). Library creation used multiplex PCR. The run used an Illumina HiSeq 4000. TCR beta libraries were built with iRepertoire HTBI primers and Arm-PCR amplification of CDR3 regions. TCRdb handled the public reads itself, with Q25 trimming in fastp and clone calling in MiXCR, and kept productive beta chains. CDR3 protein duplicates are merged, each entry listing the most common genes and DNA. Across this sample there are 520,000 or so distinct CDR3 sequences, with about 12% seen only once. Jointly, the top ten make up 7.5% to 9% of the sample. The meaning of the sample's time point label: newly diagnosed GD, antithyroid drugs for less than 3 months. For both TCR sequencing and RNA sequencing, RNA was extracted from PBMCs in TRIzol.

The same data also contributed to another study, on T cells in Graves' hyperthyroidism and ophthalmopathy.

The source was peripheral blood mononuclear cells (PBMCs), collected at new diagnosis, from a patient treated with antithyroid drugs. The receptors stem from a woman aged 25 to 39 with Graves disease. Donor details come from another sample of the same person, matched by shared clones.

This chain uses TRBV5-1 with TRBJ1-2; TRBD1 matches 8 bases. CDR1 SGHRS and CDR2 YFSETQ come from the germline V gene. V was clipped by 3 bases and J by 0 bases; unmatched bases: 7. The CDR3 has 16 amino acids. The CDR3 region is CASSSGQEPPNYGYTF. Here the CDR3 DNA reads TGCGCCAGCAGCTCGGGACAGGAACCTCCTAACTATGGCTACACCTTC.

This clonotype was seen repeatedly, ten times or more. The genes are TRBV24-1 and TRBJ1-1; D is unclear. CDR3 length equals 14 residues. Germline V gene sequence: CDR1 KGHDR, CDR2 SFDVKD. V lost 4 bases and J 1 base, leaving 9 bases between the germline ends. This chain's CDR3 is CATSDNSGNTEAFF. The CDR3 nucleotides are TGTGCCACCAGTGACAACAGCGGGAACACTGAAGCTTTCTTT.